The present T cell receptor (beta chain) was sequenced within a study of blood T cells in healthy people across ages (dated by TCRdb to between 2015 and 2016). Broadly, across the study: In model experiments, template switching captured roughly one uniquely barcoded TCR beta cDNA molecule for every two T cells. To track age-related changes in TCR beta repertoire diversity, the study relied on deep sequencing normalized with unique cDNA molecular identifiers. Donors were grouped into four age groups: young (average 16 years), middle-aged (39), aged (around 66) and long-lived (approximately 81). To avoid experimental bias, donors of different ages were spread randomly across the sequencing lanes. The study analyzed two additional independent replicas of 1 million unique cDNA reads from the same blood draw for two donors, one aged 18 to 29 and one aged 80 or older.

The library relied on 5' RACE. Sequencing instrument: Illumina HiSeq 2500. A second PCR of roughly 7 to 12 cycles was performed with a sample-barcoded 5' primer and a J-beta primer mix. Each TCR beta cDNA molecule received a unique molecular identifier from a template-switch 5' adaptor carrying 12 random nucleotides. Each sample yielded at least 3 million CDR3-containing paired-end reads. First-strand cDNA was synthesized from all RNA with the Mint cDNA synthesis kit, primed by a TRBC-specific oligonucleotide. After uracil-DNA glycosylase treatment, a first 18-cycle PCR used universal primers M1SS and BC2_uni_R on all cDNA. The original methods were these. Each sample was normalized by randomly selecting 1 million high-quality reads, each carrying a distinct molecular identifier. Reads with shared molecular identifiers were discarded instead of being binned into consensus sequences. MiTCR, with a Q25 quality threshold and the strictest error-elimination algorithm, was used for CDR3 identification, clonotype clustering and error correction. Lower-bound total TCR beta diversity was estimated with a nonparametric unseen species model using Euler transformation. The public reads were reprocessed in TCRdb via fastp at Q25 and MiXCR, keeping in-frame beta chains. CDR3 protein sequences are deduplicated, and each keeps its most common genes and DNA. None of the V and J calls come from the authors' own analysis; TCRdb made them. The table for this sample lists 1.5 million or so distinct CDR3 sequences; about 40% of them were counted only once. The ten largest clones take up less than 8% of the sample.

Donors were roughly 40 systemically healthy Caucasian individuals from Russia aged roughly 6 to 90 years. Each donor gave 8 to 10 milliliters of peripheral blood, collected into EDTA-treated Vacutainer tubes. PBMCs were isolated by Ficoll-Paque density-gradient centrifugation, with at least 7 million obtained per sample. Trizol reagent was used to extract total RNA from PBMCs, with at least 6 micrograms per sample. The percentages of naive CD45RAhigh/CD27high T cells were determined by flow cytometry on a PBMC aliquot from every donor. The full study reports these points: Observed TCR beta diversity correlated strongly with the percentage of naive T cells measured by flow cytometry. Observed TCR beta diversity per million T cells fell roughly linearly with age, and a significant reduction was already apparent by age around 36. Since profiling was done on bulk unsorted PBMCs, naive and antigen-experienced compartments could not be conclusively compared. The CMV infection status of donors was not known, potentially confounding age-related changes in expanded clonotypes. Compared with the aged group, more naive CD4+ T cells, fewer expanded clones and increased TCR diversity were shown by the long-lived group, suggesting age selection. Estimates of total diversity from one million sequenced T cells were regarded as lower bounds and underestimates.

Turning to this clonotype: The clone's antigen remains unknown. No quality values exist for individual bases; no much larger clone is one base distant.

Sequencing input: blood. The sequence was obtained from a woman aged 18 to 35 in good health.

The nucleotides are TGTGCCAGCACCCATATGGACAGGAGCAATCAGCCCCAGCATTTT. It translates as CASTHMDRSNQPQHF. The rearranged chain carries TRBV6-6 and TRBJ1-5, and 7 junction bases match TRBD1. Via the germline V gene (reference sequence), CDR1 is MNHNY and CDR2 SVGAGI. The CDR3 has 15 amino acids, counting the end cysteine and phenylalanine. Just the 45-base CDR3 DNA is kept, in frame starting at base 1. After removal of 7 bases from V and 1 base from J, the junction retains 7 bases not matched to a gene.